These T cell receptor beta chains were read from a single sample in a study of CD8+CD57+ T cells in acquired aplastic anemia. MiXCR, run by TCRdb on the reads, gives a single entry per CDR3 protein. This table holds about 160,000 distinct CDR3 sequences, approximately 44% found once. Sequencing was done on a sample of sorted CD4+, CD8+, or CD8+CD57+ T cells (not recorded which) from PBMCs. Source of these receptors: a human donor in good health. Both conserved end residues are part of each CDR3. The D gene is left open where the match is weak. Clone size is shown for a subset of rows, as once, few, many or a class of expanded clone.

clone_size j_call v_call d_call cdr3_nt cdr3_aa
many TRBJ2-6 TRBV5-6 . TGTGCCAGCAGGGGCCGATCTGGGGCCAACGTCCTGACTTTC CASRGRSGANVLTF
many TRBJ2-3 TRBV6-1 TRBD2 TGTGCCAGCAGATCGCTAGCGGCTGACACAGATACGCAGTATTTT CASRSLAADTDTQYF
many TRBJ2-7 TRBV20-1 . TGCAGTGCCCAGGGGCGCTTCTTATACGAGCAGTACTTC CSAQGRFLYEQYF
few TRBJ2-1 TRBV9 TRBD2 TGTGCCAGCAGCGCCTGTGCGGGTCGACTAGCGGGAGCCAATTGCAATGAGCAGTTCTTC CASSACAGRLAGANCNEQFF
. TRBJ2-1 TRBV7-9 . TGTGCCAGCAGCTTAGCAAGTTACAATGAGCAGTTCTTC CASSLASYNEQFF
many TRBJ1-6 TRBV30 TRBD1 TGTGCCTGGATGGGGGACAGGAGCTCGCCCCTCCACTTT CAWMGDRSSPLHF
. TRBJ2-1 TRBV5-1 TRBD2 TGCGCCAGCGAAGACGGAGGACTAGCAAATGAGCAGTTCTTC CASEDGGLANEQFF
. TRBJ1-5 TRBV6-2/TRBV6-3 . TGTGCCAGCAGTTACTCGGTCAGGTACGGCAATCAGCCCCAGCATTTT CASSYSVRYGNQPQHF
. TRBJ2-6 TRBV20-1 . TGCAGTGCGATACAGCTCTCTGGGGCCAACGTCCTGACTTTC CSAIQLSGANVLTF
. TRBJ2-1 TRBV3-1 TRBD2 TGTGCCAGCAGCCCCGGGGGGGGCCAGCAGCTCTTC CASSPGGGQQLF
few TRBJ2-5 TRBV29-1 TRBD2 TGCAGCGTTGGTCATCGGGGGGGGAGCGAGACCCAGTACTTC CSVGHRGGSETQYF
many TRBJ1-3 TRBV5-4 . TGTGCCAGCACGCGTAACTCTGGAAACACCATATATTTT CASTRNSGNTIYF
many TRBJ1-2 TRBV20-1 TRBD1 TGCAGTGCTAGAAACCAGGGGGAATATGGCTACACCTTC CSARNQGEYGYTF
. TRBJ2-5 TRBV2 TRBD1 TGTGCCAGCAATACAGGGGGCTGGACCCAGTACTTC CASNTGGWTQYF
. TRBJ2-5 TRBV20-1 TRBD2 TGCAGTGCTTTAGCGGGGGGGCCCTACAGCCCCCAGTACTTC CSALAGGPYSPQYF